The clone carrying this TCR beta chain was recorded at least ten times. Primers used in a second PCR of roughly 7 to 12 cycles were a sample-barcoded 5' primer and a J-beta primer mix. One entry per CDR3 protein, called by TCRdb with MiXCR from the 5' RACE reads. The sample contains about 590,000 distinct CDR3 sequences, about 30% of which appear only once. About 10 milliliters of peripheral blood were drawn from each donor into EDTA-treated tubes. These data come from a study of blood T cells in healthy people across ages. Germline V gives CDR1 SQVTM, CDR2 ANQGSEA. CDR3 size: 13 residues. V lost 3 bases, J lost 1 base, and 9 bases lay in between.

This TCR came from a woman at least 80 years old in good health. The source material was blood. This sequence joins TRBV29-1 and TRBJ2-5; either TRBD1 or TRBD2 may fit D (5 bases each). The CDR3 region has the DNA TGCAGCGTTGAGGGGACGACCCAAGAGACCCAGTACTTC. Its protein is CSVEGTTQETQYF.